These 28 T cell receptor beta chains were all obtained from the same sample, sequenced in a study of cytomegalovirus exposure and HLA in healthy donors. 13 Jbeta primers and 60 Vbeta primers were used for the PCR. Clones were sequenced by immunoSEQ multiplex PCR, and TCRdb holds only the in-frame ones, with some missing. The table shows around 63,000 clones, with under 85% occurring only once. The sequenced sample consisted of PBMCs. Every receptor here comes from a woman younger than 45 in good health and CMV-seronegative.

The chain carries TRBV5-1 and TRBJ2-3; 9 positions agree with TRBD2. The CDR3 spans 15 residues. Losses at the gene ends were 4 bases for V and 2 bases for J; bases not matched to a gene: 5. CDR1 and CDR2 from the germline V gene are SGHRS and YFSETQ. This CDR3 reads CASSQAGGPTDTQYF. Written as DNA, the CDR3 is TGCGCCAGCAGCCAAGCGGGAGGTCCCACAGATACGCAGTATTTT.

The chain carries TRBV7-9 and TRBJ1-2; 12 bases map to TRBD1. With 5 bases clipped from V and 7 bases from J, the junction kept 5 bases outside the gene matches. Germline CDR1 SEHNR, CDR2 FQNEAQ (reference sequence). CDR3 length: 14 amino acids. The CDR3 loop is CASSQGQGARGYTF. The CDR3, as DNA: TGTGCCAGCAGCCAGGGACAGGGGGCGCGTGGCTACACCTTC.

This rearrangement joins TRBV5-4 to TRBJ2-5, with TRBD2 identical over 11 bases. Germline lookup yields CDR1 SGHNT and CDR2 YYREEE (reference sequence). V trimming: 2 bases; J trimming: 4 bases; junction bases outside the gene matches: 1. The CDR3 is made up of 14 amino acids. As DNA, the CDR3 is TGTGCCAGCAGCTTTAGCGGGAGGGCAGAGACCCAGTACTTC. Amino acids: CASSFSGRAETQYF. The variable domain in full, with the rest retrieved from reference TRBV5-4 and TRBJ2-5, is ETGVTQSPTHLIKTRGQQVTLRCSSQSGHNTVSWYQQALGQGPQFIFQYYREEENGRGNFPPRFSGLQFPNYSSELNVNALELDDSALYLCASSFSGRAETQYFGPGTRLLVL.

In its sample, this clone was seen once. The CDR3 sequence: CASSVSSGRDNEQFF. CDR3 bases: TGTGCCAGCAGCGTCTCTAGCGGGAGGGACAATGAGCAGTTCTTC. J is TRBJ2-1 and V is TRBV9; 12 bases fit TRBD2. The V segment lost 2 bases and the J segment 5 bases; nucleotides outside the gene matches: 2. Per germline, CDR1 SGDLS and CDR2 YYNGEE. The CDR3 has 15 residues.

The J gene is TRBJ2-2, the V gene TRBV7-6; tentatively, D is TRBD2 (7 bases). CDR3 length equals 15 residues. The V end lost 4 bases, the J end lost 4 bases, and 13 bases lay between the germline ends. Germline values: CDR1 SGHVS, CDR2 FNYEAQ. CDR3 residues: CASSSQGGGTGELFF. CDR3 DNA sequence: TGTGCCAGCAGCTCCCAGGGAGGGGGCACCGGGGAGCTGTTTTTT. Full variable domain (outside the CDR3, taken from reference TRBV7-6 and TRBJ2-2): GAGVSQSPRYKVTKRGQDVALRCDPISGHVSLYWYRQALGQGPEFLTYFNYEAQQDKSGLPNDRFSAERPEGSISTLTIQRTEQRDSAMYRCASSSQGGGTGELFFGEGSRLTVL.

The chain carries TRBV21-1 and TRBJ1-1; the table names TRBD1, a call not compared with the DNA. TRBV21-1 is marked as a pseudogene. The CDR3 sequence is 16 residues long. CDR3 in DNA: TGTGCCAGCAGCAAAGGAGGCCAGGGGCGGAACACTGAAGCTTTCTTT. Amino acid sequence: CASSKGGQGRNTEAFF.

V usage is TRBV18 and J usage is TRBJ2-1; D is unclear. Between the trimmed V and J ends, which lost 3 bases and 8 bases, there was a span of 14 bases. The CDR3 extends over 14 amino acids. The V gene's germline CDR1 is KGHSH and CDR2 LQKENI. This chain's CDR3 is CASSPSVAQHEQFF. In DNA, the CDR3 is TGTGCCAGCTCACCCAGCGTCGCCCAACATGAGCAGTTCTTC. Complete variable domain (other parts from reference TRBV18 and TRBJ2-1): NAGVMQNPRHLVRRRGQEARLRCSPMKGHSHVYWYRQLPEEGLKFMVYLQKENIIDESGMPKERFSAEFPKEGPSILRIQQVVRGDSAAYFCASSPSVAQHEQFFGPGTRLTVL.

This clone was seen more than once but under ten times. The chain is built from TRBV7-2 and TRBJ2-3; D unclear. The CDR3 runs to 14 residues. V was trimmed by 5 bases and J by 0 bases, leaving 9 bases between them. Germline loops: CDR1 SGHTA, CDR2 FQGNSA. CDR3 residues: CASSPTTSTDTQYF. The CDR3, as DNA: TGTGCCAGCAGCCCCACGACTAGCACAGATACGCAGTATTTT.

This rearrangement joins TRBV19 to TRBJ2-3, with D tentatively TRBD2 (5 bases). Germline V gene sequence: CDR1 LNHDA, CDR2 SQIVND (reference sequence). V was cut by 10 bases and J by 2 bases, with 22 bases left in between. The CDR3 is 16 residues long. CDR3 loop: CATQATNFVSTDTQYF. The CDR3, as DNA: TGTGCCACTCAAGCGACTAATTTCGTGTCCACAGATACGCAGTATTTT.

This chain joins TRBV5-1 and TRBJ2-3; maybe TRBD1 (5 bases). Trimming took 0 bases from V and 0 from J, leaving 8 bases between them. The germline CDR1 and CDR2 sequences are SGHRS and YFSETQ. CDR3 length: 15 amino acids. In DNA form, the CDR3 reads TGCGCCAGCAGCTTGGGGGGCTATAGCACAGATACGCAGTATTTT. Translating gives CASSLGGYSTDTQYF.

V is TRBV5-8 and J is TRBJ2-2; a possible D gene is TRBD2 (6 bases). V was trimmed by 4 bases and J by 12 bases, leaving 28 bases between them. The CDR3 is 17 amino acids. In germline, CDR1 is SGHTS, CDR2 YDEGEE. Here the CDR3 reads CASSLEEGSGSKAKLFF. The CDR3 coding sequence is TGTGCCAGCAGCCTCGAGGAGGGGTCGGGTAGCAAAGCGAAGCTGTTTTTT. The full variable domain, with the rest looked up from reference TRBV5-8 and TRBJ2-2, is EAGVTQSPTHLIKTRGQQATLRCSPISGHTSVYWYQQALGLGLQFLLWYDEGEERNRGNFPPRFSGRQFPNYSSELNVNALELEDSALYLCASSLEEGSGSKAKLFFGEGSRLTVL.

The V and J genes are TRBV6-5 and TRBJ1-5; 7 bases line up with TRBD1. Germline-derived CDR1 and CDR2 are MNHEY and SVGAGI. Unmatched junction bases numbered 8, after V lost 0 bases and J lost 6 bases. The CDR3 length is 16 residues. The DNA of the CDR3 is TGTGCCAGCAGTTACTCGGGATCCACAGGGGTTCAGCCCCAGCATTTT. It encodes CASSYSGSTGVQPQHF.

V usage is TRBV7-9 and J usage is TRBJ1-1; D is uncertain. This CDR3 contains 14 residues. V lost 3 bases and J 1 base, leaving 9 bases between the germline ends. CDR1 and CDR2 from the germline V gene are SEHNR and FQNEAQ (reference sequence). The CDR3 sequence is CASSFTDENTEAFF. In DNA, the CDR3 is TGTGCCAGCAGCTTCACAGACGAGAACACTGAAGCTTTCTTT.

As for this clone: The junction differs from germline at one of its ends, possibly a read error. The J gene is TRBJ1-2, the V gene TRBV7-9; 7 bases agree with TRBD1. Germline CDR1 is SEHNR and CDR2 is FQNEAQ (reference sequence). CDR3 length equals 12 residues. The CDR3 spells CSSSFGQDGYTF. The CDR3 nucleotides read TGTTCCAGCAGCTTCGGACAGGATGGCTACACCTTC.

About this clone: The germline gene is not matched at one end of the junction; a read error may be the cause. The CDR3 here is CASSQQGGNVLTF. CDR3 coding DNA: TGTGCCAGCAGCCAACAGGGGGGCAACGTCCTGACTTTC. The chain recombines TRBV7-3 with TRBJ2-6; 8 nucleotides line up with TRBD1. Germline V gives CDR1 SGHTA, CDR2 FQGTGA. The CDR3 contains 13 residues.

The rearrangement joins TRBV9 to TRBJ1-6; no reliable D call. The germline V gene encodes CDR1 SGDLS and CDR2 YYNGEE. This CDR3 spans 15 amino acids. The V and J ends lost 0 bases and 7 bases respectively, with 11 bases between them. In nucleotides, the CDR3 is TGTGCCAGCAGCGTAGAAGGGAGTGGGAATTCACCCCTCCACTTT. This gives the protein CASSVEGSGNSPLHF. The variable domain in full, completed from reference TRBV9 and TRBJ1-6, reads DSGVTQTPKHLITATGQRVTLRCSPRSGDLSVYWYQQSLDQGLQFLIQYYNGEERAKGNILERFSAQQFPDLHSELNLSSLELGDSALYFCASSVEGSGNSPLHFGNGTRLTVT.

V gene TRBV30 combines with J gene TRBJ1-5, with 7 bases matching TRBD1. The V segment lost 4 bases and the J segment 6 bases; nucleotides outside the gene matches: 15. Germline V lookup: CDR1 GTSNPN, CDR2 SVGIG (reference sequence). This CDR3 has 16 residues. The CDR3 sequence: CAWTPNDRVGSQPQHF. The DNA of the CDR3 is TGTGCCTGGACCCCAAATGACAGGGTAGGGAGTCAGCCCCAGCATTTT.

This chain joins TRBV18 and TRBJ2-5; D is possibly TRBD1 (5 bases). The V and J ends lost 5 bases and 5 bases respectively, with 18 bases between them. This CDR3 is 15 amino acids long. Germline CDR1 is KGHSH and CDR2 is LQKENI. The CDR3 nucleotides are TGTGCCAGCTCATCCACGACAGAAATGGTGGAGACCCAGTACTTC. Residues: CASSSTTEMVETQYF.

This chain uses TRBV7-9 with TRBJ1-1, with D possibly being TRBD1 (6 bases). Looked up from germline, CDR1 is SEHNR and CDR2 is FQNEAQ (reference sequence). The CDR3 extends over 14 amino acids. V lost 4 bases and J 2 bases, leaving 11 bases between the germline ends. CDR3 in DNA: TGTGCCAGCAGCTCCCGGGGGGGCAACACTGAAGCTTTCTTT. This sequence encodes CASSSRGGNTEAFF.

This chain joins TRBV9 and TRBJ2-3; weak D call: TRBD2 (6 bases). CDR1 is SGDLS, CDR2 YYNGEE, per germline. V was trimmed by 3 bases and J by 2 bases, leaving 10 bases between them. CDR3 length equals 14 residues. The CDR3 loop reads CASSDSGPTDTQYF. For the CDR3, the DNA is TGTGCCAGCAGCGATAGCGGCCCCACAGATACGCAGTATTTT.

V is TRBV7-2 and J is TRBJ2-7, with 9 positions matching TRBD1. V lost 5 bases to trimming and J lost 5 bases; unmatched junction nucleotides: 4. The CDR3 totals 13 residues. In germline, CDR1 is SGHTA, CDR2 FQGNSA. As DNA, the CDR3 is TGTGCCAGCAGCCACGGGACAGGGAACGAGCAGTACTTC. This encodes CASSHGTGNEQYF.

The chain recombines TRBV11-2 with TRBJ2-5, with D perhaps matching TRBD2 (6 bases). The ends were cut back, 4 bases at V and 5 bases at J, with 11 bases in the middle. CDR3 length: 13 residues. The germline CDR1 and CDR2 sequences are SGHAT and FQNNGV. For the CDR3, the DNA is TGTGCCAGCAGCTCCGCTAGCGAGGAGACCCAGTACTTC. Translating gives CASSSASEETQYF.

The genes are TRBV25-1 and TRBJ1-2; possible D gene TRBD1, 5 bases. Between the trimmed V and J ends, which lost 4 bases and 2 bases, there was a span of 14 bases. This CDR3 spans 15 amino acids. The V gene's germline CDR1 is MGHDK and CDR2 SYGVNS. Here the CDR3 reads CASSGGTFLNYGYTF. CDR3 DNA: TGTGCCAGCAGTGGAGGGACTTTCCTGAACTATGGCTACACCTTC.

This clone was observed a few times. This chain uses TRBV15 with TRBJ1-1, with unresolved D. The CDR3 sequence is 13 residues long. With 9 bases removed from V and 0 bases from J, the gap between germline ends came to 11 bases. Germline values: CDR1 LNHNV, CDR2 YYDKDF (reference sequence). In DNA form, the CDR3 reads TGTGCCACTAGATTGGAGATGAACACTGAAGCTTTCTTT. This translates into CATRLEMNTEAFF.

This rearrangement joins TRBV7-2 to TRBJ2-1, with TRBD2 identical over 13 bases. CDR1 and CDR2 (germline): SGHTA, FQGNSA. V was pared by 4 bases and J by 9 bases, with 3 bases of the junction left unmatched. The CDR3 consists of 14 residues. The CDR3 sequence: CASSSRTSGGEQFF. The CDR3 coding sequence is TGTGCCAGCAGCTCGCGGACTAGCGGGGGTGAGCAGTTCTTC.

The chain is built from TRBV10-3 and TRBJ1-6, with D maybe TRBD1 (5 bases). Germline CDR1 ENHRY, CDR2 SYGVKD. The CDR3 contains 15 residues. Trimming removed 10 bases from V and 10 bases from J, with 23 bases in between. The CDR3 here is CATTWDGPGGSPLHF. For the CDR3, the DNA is TGTGCCACCACCTGGGACGGCCCCGGGGGATCACCCCTCCACTTT.

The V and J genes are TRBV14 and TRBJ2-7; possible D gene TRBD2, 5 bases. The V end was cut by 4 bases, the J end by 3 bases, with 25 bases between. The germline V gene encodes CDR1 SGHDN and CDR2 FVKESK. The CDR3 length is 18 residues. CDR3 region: CASSRTSLRVKEGYEQYF. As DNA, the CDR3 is TGTGCCAGCAGCCGAACCTCCCTGCGAGTGAAAGAGGGCTACGAGCAGTACTTC.

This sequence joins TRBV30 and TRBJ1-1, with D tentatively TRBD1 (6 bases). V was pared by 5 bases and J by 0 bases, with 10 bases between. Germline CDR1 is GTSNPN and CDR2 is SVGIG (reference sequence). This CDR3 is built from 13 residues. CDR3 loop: CAWAGQMNTEAFF. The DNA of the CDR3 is TGTGCCTGGGCCGGACAGATGAACACTGAAGCTTTCTTT.